This TCR beta chain appears in the sequencing data of a study of cytomegalovirus exposure and HLA in healthy donors. Only in-frame clones appear in the TCRdb table, and some are missing; sequencing was by immunoSEQ multiplex PCR. In the table there are approximately 270,000 clones, 80% to 90% of which are singletons. With 7 bases removed from V and 2 bases from J, the gap between germline ends came to 14 bases. CDR1 SGHRS and CDR2 YFSETQ come from the germline V gene. CDR3 length equals 14 residues. Sequenced material: PBMCs. The gene calls are TRBV5-1 and TRBJ2-3, with TRBD2 as a possible D gene (6 bases). This TCR was sampled from a woman aged 18-29 years in good health and CMV-seronegative. CDR3 sequence: CASAGRGNTDTQYF. The CDR3, as DNA: TGCGCCAGCGCGGGACGGGGAAACACAGATACGCAGTATTTT.